The 26 T cell receptor beta chains listed next were all sequenced from one sample in a study of identical twins. TCRdb passed the 5' RACE reads through MiXCR, listing each CDR3 protein once. The sample holds hundreds of thousands of distinct CDR3 sequences, 8.6% seen once. The same data also contributed to another study, on yellow fever vaccine responses in identical twins.

The specimen was PBMCs. These receptors all come from a woman younger than 30 in good health.

This clonotype was observed a handful of times. The J gene is TRBJ2-4, the V gene TRBV6-2 or TRBV6-3; either TRBD1 or TRBD2 may supply D (6 bases each). V was shortened by 0 bases and J by 6 bases, with 15 bases between the two germline ends. The length of the CDR3 is 16 residues. Germline values: CDR1 MNHEY, CDR2 SVGEGT. The CDR3 nucleotides are TGTGCCAGCAGTTACTCGGGGGGCCGGTCTGGAAACATTCAGTACTTC. Translation gives CASSYSGGRSGNIQYF.

At least ten counts were recorded for this clonotype. The CDR3 region has the DNA TGCAGCGTCCCCTTGTTGGGGGGCCATGAGCAGTTCTTC. It yields the protein CSVPLLGGHEQFF. The V call is TRBV29-1, the J call TRBJ2-1; D assignment may be TRBD1 or TRBD2 (6 bases each). The V gene lost 6 bases and the J gene lost 8 bases, with 17 bases spanning the gap. CDR1 is SQVTM and CDR2 is ANQGSEA in the germline V gene. CDR3 size: 13 residues.

This clonotype occurred a few times. This chain links TRBV19 with TRBJ2-5; D gene unclear. CDR1 is LNHDA, CDR2 SQIVND, per germline (reference sequence). Between the trimmed V and J ends, which lost 3 bases and 1 base, there was a span of 9 bases. The CDR3 spans 14 residues. CDR3 in DNA: TGTGCCAGTAGTATGTCAACTCTCCAAGAGACCCAGTACTTC. This sequence encodes CASSMSTLQETQYF.

This chain joins TRBV6-5 and TRBJ2-7; a possible D gene is TRBD1 (5 bases). V gave up 0 bases and J gave up 6 bases, with 18 bases separating them. The CDR3 spans 16 residues. The germline gives CDR1 MNHEY, CDR2 SVGAGI. CDR3 nucleotides: TGTGCCAGCAGTTACTCGGGGTCAGGGATAGGGGCCGAGCAGTACTTC. Amino acid sequence: CASSYSGSGIGAEQYF.

This clonotype appeared a few times. The V and J genes are TRBV24-1 and TRBJ2-2; the D gene is possibly TRBD2 (6 bases). The CDR3 contains 16 residues. Per the germline V gene, CDR1 is KGHDR and CDR2 is SFDVKD. V gave up 2 bases and J gave up 6 bases, with 15 bases separating them. CDR3 sequence: CATSDSTSSWPGELFF. The CDR3 DNA reads TGTGCCACCAGTGATTCGACTAGTAGTTGGCCCGGGGAGCTGTTTTTT.

This clonotype turned up a few times. The junction and the germline gene differ at one end; a read error may be behind it. The CDR3 reads CAVSSGQAGGNTIYF. In DNA form, the CDR3 reads TGTGCCGTCAGTTCGGGACAAGCAGGAGGAAACACCATATATTTT. The chain joins TRBV10-3 to TRBJ1-3, with a possible D match to TRBD1 (6 bases). Germline CDR1 reads ENHRY; CDR2 reads SYGVKD. This CDR3 has 15 residues.

This clonotype showed up just a few times. The chain employs TRBV15 and TRBJ2-3, with TRBD1 matching 9 bases. From germline, CDR1 is LNHNV and CDR2 YYDKDF (reference sequence). V gave up 3 bases and J gave up 5 bases; unmatched junction bases: 6. The CDR3 contains 15 residues. CDR3 nucleotides: TGTGCCACCAGCAGGGACAGGGGCGGAGGAGATACGCAGTATTTT. It translates to CATSRDRGGGDTQYF.

A few counts support this clonotype. The V and J genes are TRBV20-1 and TRBJ2-3; TRBD2 matches at 10 bases. The germline V gene encodes CDR1 DFQATT and CDR2 SNEGSKA (reference sequence). The trim removed 0 bases at V and 6 bases at J, leaving 12 bases unmatched. The length of the CDR3 is 17 residues. The CDR3 DNA follows: TGCAGTGCTAGAGATCCCCTAAGCGGGGGGGCCCCCGATACGCAGTATTTT. The encoded protein is CSARDPLSGGAPDTQYF.

This clonotype was counted at least ten times. V and J are TRBV20-1 and TRBJ2-7, with 9 positions matching TRBD1. The CDR3 loop spans 14 amino acids. Germline-derived CDR1 and CDR2 are DFQATT and SNEGSKA (reference sequence). V was clipped by 4 bases and J by 2 bases; unmatched bases: 6. Written as DNA, the CDR3 is TGCAGTGCTACAACCCGGACAGGGGCCTACGAGCAGTACTTC. Translation gives CSATTRTGAYEQYF.

This clonotype has at least ten counts. The V gene is TRBV9, the J gene TRBJ2-2, with D unclear. With 0 bases removed from V and 5 bases from J, the gap between germline ends came to 17 bases. CDR3 size: 17 residues. Germline values: CDR1 SGDLS, CDR2 YYNGEE. DNA for the CDR3: TGTGCCAGCAGCGTAGCTACGGGCGAAAGTGGAACCGGGGAGCTGTTTTTT. This translates into CASSVATGESGTGELFF.

The table lists this clonotype with many counts. V and J are TRBV3-1 and TRBJ2-7, with D tentatively TRBD1 or TRBD2 (5 bases each). The germline CDR1 and CDR2 sequences are LGHDT and YNNKEL (reference sequence). The CDR3 covers 13 residues. Between the trimmed V and J ends, which lost 3 bases and 0 bases, there was a span of 6 bases. In DNA, the CDR3 is TGTGCCAGCAGCCAGGGGGACTCCTACGAGCAGTACTTC. This encodes CASSQGDSYEQYF.

There are a few counts of this clonotype. The genes are TRBV7-9 and TRBJ2-3, with a weak D call TRBD1 (5 bases). The CDR3 covers 14 residues. V was cut by 2 bases and J by 3 bases, with 9 bases left in between. Germline values: CDR1 SEHNR, CDR2 FQNEAQ (reference sequence). CDR3 sequence: CASSLWGRTDTQYF. The CDR3 coding sequence is TGTGCCAGCAGCTTATGGGGCCGAACAGATACGCAGTATTTT.

There are a few counts of this clonotype. This chain links TRBV9 with TRBJ2-1, with 9 nucleotides matching TRBD2. This CDR3 has 17 residues. The germline V gene has CDR1 SGDLS and CDR2 YYNGEE. V was clipped by 2 bases and J by 0 bases; unmatched bases: 6. Here the CDR3 reads CASSVSGGLSSYNEQFF. CDR3 in DNA: TGTGCCAGCAGCGTGAGCGGGGGGCTGAGCTCCTACAATGAGCAGTTCTTC.

This clonotype was picked up a small number of times. This chain connects TRBV10-3 to TRBJ2-5; 9 nucleotides match TRBD2. Germline lookup yields CDR1 ENHRY and CDR2 SYGVKD. V shed 4 bases and J 4 bases; nucleotides not matched to a gene: 10. This CDR3 is 16 amino acids long. Written as DNA, the CDR3 is TGTGCCATCAGTGCTGATCGGCGGGGGGGCCGAGAGACCCAGTACTTC. Translating gives CAISADRRGGRETQYF.

This clonotype was counted a few times. The chain links TRBV18 to TRBJ2-7; D might be TRBD1 or TRBD2, each matching 6 bases. CDR1 and CDR2 from the germline V gene are KGHSH and LQKENI. The CDR3 extends over 17 amino acids. Trimming took 3 bases from V and 3 from J, leaving 21 bases between them. The CDR3 here is CASSPRAPRDINYEQYF. CDR3 nucleotides: TGTGCCAGCTCACCGCGTGCTCCGCGGGACATAAACTACGAGCAGTACTTC.

This clonotype was picked up many times. This chain connects TRBV18 to TRBJ2-3, with 7 nucleotides matching TRBD1. Germline trimming cut 3 bases from V and 4 bases from J; bases unmatched to any gene: 1. Germline loops: CDR1 KGHSH, CDR2 LQKENI. This CDR3 is built from 13 residues. The CDR3 loop is CASSPQGADTQYF. Written as DNA, the CDR3 is TGTGCCAGCTCACCTCAGGGGGCAGATACGCAGTATTTT.

This clonotype was counted ten times or more. The chain uses TRBV4-1 and TRBJ1-1; D call uncertain. The CDR3 extends over 11 amino acids. CDR1 is MGHRA, CDR2 YSYEKL, per germline. With 7 bases removed from V and 4 bases from J, the gap between germline ends came to 7 bases. The CDR3 loop reads CASTEGTEAFF. CDR3 coding DNA: TGCGCCAGCACCGAGGGCACTGAAGCTTTCTTT.

The chain employs TRBV5-1 and TRBJ1-2; D is perhaps TRBD1 (5 bases). Trimming cost V 3 bases and J 5 bases, with 20 bases left between them. CDR3 length equals 16 residues. CDR1 is SGHRS and CDR2 is YFSETQ in the germline V gene. CDR3 sequence reads: CASSSGGSRGAYGYTF. DNA of the CDR3: TGCGCCAGCAGCTCCGGCGGGTCGCGGGGCGCGTATGGCTACACCTTC.

The V gene is TRBV27, the J gene TRBJ2-5, with D possibly TRBD1 on 6 matching bases. Trimming took 4 bases from V and 5 from J, leaving 14 bases between them. Germline CDR1 is MNHEY and CDR2 is SMNVEV (reference sequence). This CDR3 comprises 14 residues. Written as DNA, the CDR3 is TGTGCCAGCAGTTCCCAGGGGATCAGGGAGACCCAGTACTTC. Its translation: CASSSQGIRETQYF.

This clonotype was detected many times. CDR3 nucleotides: TGTGCCAGCTCCCAAGGGGGGATTCAGCCCCAGCATTTT. Protein: CASSQGGIQPQHF. This chain connects TRBV12-3 or TRBV12-4 to TRBJ1-5, with D perhaps TRBD1 (6 bases). V was trimmed by 8 bases and J by 6 bases, leaving 14 bases between them. This CDR3 is built from 13 residues.

This chain links TRBV2 with TRBJ2-5; 9 bases are shared with TRBD2. This CDR3 is 16 amino acids long. Germline V gene lookup returns CDR1 SNHLY and CDR2 FYNNEI. The junction had 11 bases not matched to a gene; V was cut back by 4 bases and J by 5 bases. The CDR3 sequence: CASSVGASGAGETQYF. The DNA for the CDR3 is TGTGCCAGCAGTGTTGGGGCTAGCGGGGCGGGTGAGACCCAGTACTTC.

The genes are TRBV28 and TRBJ2-5, with D possibly being TRBD1 (6 bases). The CDR3 runs to 15 residues. V was trimmed by 4 bases and J by 5 bases, leaving 17 bases between them. The germline V gene encodes CDR1 MDHEN and CDR2 SYDVKM. The CDR3 nucleotides read TGTGCCAGCAGTTCAAACAGGGTCGGTTTGGAGACCCAGTACTTC. This translates into CASSSNRVGLETQYF.

This clonotype has a handful of counts. The chain joins TRBV27 to TRBJ2-7; a weak D match, TRBD1 (5 bases). CDR1 MNHEY and CDR2 SMNVEV come from the germline V gene (reference sequence). With 2 bases removed from V and 2 bases from J, the gap between germline ends came to 16 bases. The CDR3 contains 16 residues. The CDR3 DNA reads TGTGCCAGCAGTTTAAGATTCGGGCAGGGCCCCTACGAGCAGTACTTC. It encodes CASSLRFGQGPYEQYF.

Turning to this clonotype: The conserved final phenylalanine or tryptophan is absent from the CDR3, which likely points to a read error. The chain has TRBV29-1 and TRBJ2-7; D remains ambiguous. Trimming left V 1 base short and J 0 bases short, with 4 bases between. CDR3 length: 12 residues. Per germline, CDR1 SQVTM and CDR2 ANQGSEA. The CDR3 reads CSVEGHSYEQYS. The CDR3 DNA follows: TGCAGCGTTGAAGGGCACTCCTACGAGCAGTACTCC.

The chain couples TRBV25-1 to TRBJ2-1, with 8 bases aligning to TRBD2. Looked up from germline, CDR1 is MGHDK and CDR2 is SYGVNS. The CDR3 spans 15 residues. The V gene end was trimmed by 6 bases and the J gene end by 4 bases; junction bases not matched to a gene: 8. The CDR3 is CASRSREGWYNEQFF. As DNA, the CDR3 is TGTGCCAGCAGAAGCCGGGAGGGCTGGTACAATGAGCAGTTCTTC.

This clonotype was detected a few times. The V and J genes are TRBV30 and TRBJ2-7; the D gene is possibly TRBD2 (5 bases). CDR3 length: 15 amino acids. Germline assignment: CDR1 GTSNPN and CDR2 SVGIG (reference sequence). Trimming stripped 0 bases from V and 2 bases from J, with 14 bases between. The CDR3 nucleotides read TGTGCCTGGAGTGTACTCAGTGACGGGACCTACGAGCAGTACTTC. As protein: CAWSVLSDGTYEQYF.